These T cell receptor beta chains were read from a single sample in a study of T cells in Graves' hyperthyroidism and ophthalmopathy. MiXCR was run by TCRdb on the multiplex PCR reads, yielding one entry per CDR3 protein. The repertoire consists of 480,000 or so distinct CDR3 sequences, with over 45% occurring once and the leading ten covering about two fifths. Material: peripheral blood or thyroid tissue (not recorded which). The receptor set was obtained from an adult woman with Graves' disease, either hyperthyroidism or ophthalmopathy (not recorded which). Both conserved end residues are part of each CDR3. Fields, in order: CDR3 protein, V gene, J gene, D gene. A D gene is named only where the DNA matches it firmly.

cdr3_aa: CAISEQTDGNYGYTF; v_call: TRBV6-1; j_call: TRBJ1-2; d_call: NA
cdr3_aa: CASRQPSFGNTIYF; v_call: TRBV6-1; j_call: TRBJ1-3; d_call: NA
cdr3_aa: CASMPQGAAYEQYF; v_call: TRBV2; j_call: TRBJ2-7; d_call: TRBD1
cdr3_aa: CASKGGGTGELFF; v_call: TRBV6-2/TRBV6-3; j_call: TRBJ2-2; d_call: NA
cdr3_aa: CASSGRNYEQYF; v_call: TRBV9; j_call: TRBJ2-7; d_call: NA
cdr3_aa: CSVSTGYGLQPQHF; v_call: TRBV29-1; j_call: TRBJ1-5; d_call: TRBD1
cdr3_aa: CSASTGTSNTGELFF; v_call: TRBV20-1; j_call: TRBJ2-2; d_call: NA
cdr3_aa: CASSWRSEIFFYGYTF; v_call: TRBV19; j_call: TRBJ1-2; d_call: NA
cdr3_aa: CASSLSPGTRETQYF; v_call: TRBV11-1; j_call: TRBJ2-5; d_call: NA
cdr3_aa: CSVEGSTSGRAYEQYF; v_call: TRBV29-1; j_call: TRBJ2-7; d_call: TRBD2
cdr3_aa: CASSPGNGNTEAFF; v_call: TRBV6-2/TRBV6-3; j_call: TRBJ1-1; d_call: NA
cdr3_aa: CAISEVPGSGELFF; v_call: TRBV10-3; j_call: TRBJ2-2; d_call: NA
cdr3_aa: CASSPQKAGANVLTF; v_call: TRBV6-2/TRBV6-3; j_call: TRBJ2-6; d_call: NA
cdr3_aa: CASSSGLTEAFF; v_call: TRBV7-2; j_call: TRBJ1-1; d_call: NA
cdr3_aa: CATSRERGAETQYF; v_call: TRBV15; j_call: TRBJ2-5; d_call: TRBD2
cdr3_aa: CASSLSGGITEAFF; v_call: TRBV12-3/TRBV12-4; j_call: TRBJ1-1; d_call: NA
cdr3_aa: CSATRGATEAFF; v_call: TRBV20-1; j_call: TRBJ1-1; d_call: NA
cdr3_aa: CASTYPGGGRGYTF; v_call: TRBV2; j_call: TRBJ1-2; d_call: NA
cdr3_aa: CASSLGALADQETQYF; v_call: TRBV11-2; j_call: TRBJ2-5; d_call: TRBD2
cdr3_aa: CASRLADRDGYEQYF; v_call: TRBV5-1; j_call: TRBJ2-7; d_call: TRBD1
cdr3_aa: CSARKNGRGTGELFF; v_call: TRBV20-1; j_call: TRBJ2-2; d_call: TRBD2
cdr3_aa: CSVEDDDLRQIETQYF; v_call: TRBV29-1; j_call: TRBJ2-5; d_call: NA
cdr3_aa: CAISRGLTGELFF; v_call: TRBV5-1; j_call: TRBJ2-2; d_call: TRBD1
cdr3_aa: CASSLLGNQETQYF; v_call: TRBV7-9; j_call: TRBJ2-5; d_call: NA
cdr3_aa: CASSPSGGGETQYF; v_call: TRBV5-1; j_call: TRBJ2-5; d_call: NA
cdr3_aa: CASSQGVPGQGMGETQYF; v_call: TRBV4-3; j_call: TRBJ2-5; d_call: TRBD1
cdr3_aa: CSVGKTGGLTGELFF; v_call: TRBV29-1; j_call: TRBJ2-2; d_call: TRBD1
cdr3_aa: CASSLQGARETQYF; v_call: TRBV2; j_call: TRBJ2-5; d_call: TRBD1
cdr3_aa: CASRPRSLTGELFF; v_call: TRBV6-5; j_call: TRBJ2-2; d_call: NA
cdr3_aa: CASSPTSGREETQYF; v_call: TRBV7-6; j_call: TRBJ2-5; d_call: TRBD2
cdr3_aa: CSARDRNTEAFF; v_call: TRBV20-1; j_call: TRBJ1-1; d_call: NA
cdr3_aa: CATSRVLAGVEETQYF; v_call: TRBV15; j_call: TRBJ2-5; d_call: TRBD2
cdr3_aa: CASSIRLASLMNTEAFF; v_call: TRBV19; j_call: TRBJ1-1; d_call: NA
cdr3_aa: CASSHGRNYGYTF; v_call: TRBV10-2; j_call: TRBJ1-2; d_call: NA
cdr3_aa: CASTGLADLEQYF; v_call: TRBV19; j_call: TRBJ2-7; d_call: TRBD2
cdr3_aa: CATSRGGLESAEQFF; v_call: TRBV15; j_call: TRBJ2-1; d_call: TRBD2
cdr3_aa: CSVWDSPYEQYF; v_call: TRBV29-1; j_call: TRBJ2-7; d_call: TRBD1
cdr3_aa: CASSLSGGTGAEQYF; v_call: TRBV11-2; j_call: TRBJ2-7; d_call: TRBD1
cdr3_aa: CASSARQGNSNQPQHF; v_call: TRBV19; j_call: TRBJ1-5; d_call: TRBD1
cdr3_aa: CASSRLLAGNHGYTF; v_call: TRBV13; j_call: TRBJ1-2; d_call: NA
cdr3_aa: CASSPAGRNYGYTF; v_call: TRBV5-6; j_call: TRBJ1-2; d_call: NA
cdr3_aa: CASSNRRVAGAYEQYF; v_call: TRBV19; j_call: TRBJ2-7; d_call: TRBD2
cdr3_aa: CSAGGLAGVREQFF; v_call: TRBV20-1; j_call: TRBJ2-1; d_call: TRBD2
cdr3_aa: CASSQPGPSTGELFF; v_call: TRBV28; j_call: TRBJ2-2; d_call: NA
cdr3_aa: CASSGYYNSPLHF; v_call: TRBV2; j_call: TRBJ1-6; d_call: NA
cdr3_aa: CASSLRPPPFPLYGYTF; v_call: TRBV27; j_call: TRBJ1-2; d_call: NA
cdr3_aa: CASSSDGGGYTF; v_call: TRBV7-9; j_call: TRBJ1-2; d_call: NA
cdr3_aa: CASSLASGSLGF; v_call: TRBV7-2; j_call: TRBJ2-5; d_call: TRBD2
cdr3_aa: CASSEPLHF; v_call: TRBV2; j_call: TRBJ1-6; d_call: NA
cdr3_aa: CASSQDRLAGGETQYF; v_call: TRBV4-3; j_call: TRBJ2-5; d_call: TRBD2
cdr3_aa: CATSDSRDGDNEQFF; v_call: TRBV24-1; j_call: TRBJ2-1; d_call: NA
cdr3_aa: CASSDVANYGYTF; v_call: TRBV10-1; j_call: TRBJ1-2; d_call: NA
cdr3_aa: CASRVLGTSEAFF; v_call: TRBV28; j_call: TRBJ1-1; d_call: NA
cdr3_aa: CSAEDPGRNSYEQYF; v_call: TRBV20-1; j_call: TRBJ2-7; d_call: NA
cdr3_aa: CSARDDRLAGEKAYEQYF; v_call: TRBV20-1; j_call: TRBJ2-7; d_call: TRBD2